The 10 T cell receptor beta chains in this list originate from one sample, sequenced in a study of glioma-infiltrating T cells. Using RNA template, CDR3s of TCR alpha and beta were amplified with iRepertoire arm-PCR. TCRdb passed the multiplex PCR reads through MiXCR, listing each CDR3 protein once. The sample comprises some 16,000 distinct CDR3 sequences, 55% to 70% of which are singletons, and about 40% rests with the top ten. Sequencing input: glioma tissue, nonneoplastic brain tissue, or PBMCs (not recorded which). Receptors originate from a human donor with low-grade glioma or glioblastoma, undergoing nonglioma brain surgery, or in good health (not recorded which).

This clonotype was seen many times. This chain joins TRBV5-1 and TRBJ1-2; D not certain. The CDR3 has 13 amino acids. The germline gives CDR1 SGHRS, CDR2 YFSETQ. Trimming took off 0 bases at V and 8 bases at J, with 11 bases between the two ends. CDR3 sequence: CASSLERPEGYTF. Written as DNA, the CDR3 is TGCGCCAGCAGCTTGGAACGGCCGGAAGGCTACACCTTC.

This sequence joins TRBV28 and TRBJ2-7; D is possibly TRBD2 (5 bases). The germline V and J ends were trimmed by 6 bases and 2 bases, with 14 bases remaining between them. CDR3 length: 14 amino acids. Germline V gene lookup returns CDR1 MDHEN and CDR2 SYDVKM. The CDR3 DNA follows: TGTGCCAGCAGCTCCCTAATCGGGGCCTACGAGCAGTACTTC. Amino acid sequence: CASSSLIGAYEQYF. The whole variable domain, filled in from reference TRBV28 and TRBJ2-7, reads DVKVTQSSRYLVKRTGEKVFLECVQDMDHENMFWYRQDPGLGLRLIYFSYDVKMKEKGDIPEGYSVSREKKERFSLILESASTNQTSMYLCASSSLIGAYEQYFGPGTRLTVT.

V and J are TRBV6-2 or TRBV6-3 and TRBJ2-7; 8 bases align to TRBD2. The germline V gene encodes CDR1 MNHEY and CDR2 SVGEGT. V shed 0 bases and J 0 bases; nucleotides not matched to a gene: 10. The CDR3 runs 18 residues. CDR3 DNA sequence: TGTGCCAGCAGTTACTCTAGCGGGATCACTATCAGCTCCTACGAGCAGTACTTC. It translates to CASSYSSGITISSYEQYF.

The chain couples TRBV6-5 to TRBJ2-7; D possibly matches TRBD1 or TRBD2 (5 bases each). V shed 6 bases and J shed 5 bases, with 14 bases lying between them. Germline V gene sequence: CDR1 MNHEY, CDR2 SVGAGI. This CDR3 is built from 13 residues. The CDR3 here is CASRSGQGHEQYF. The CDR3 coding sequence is TGTGCCAGCAGATCGGGGCAGGGACACGAGCAGTACTTC.

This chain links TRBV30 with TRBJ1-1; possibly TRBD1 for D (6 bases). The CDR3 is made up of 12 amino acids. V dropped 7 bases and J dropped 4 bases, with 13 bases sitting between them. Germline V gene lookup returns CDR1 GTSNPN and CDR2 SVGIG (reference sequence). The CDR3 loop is CAFLGGGTEAFF. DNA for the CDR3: TGTGCCTTTCTAGGGGGTGGCACTGAAGCTTTCTTT.

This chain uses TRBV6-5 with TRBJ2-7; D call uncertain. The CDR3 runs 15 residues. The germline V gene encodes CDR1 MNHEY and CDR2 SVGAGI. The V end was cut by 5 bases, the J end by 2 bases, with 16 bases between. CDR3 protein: CASSALPSDAYEQYF. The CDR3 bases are TGTGCCAGCAGTGCCCTTCCCAGCGATGCCTACGAGCAGTACTTC.

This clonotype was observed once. The CDR3 protein is CSARGQALFGNTIYF. Here the CDR3 DNA reads TGCAGTGCACGGGGACAGGCGCTATTTGGAAACACCATATATTTT. The rearrangement joins TRBV20-1 to TRBJ1-3, with 8 bases fitting TRBD1. Looked up from germline, CDR1 is DFQATT and CDR2 is SNEGSKA (reference sequence). Trimming took 6 bases from V and 3 from J; bases not matched to a gene: 10. The length of the CDR3 is 15 residues.

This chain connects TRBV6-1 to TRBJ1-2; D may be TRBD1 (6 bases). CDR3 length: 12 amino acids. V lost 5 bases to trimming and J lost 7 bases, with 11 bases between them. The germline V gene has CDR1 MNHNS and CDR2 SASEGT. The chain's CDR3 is CASSSGARGYTF. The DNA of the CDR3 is TGTGCCAGCAGTTCAGGGGCGCGTGGCTACACCTTC.

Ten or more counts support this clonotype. The CDR3 bases are TGTGCCAGCAGCTTAGGATGGAGGGGACAAGAGACCCAGTACTTC. Protein sequence: CASSLGWRGQETQYF. The chain uses TRBV7-2 and TRBJ2-5; maybe TRBD2 (6 bases). Trimming pared 1 base from V and 2 bases from J, leaving 11 bases between. CDR1 and CDR2 (germline): SGHTA, FQGNSA. The CDR3 spans 15 residues.

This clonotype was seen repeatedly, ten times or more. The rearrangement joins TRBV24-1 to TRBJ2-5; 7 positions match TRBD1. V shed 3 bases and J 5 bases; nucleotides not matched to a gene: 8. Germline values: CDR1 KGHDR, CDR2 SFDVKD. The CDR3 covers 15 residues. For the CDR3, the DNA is TGTGCCACCAGTGATGACAGGGATCCCCTGGAGACCCAGTACTTC. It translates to CATSDDRDPLETQYF.